The next 8 T cell receptor beta chains were all read from a single sample in a study of T cell changes during pregnancy in multiple sclerosis. Clones were sequenced by immunoSEQ multiplex PCR, and TCRdb holds only the in-frame ones, with some missing. The sample yields 100,000 or so clones, 90% to 95% seen once. This specimen was peripheral blood, taken in the second trimester of pregnancy. Source of these receptors: a female donor with multiple sclerosis, enrolled in a pregnancy study.

This sequence joins TRBV9 and TRBJ1-3, with D tentatively TRBD1 (5 bases). Germline V gives CDR1 SGDLS, CDR2 YYNGEE. Trimming took 4 bases from V and 8 from J, leaving 13 bases between them. The CDR3 length is 13 residues. The CDR3 spells CASSLTGRDTIYF. As DNA, the CDR3 is TGTGCCAGCAGCTTAACAGGAAGGGACACCATATATTTT.

V is TRBV10-3 and J is TRBJ1-1, with D possibly being TRBD1 (6 bases). CDR3 length: 14 residues. Trimming took off 4 bases at V and 6 bases at J, with 15 bases between the two ends. The germline gives CDR1 ENHRY, CDR2 SYGVKD. CDR3 amino acids: CAISVSLGGAEAFF. The CDR3 coding sequence is TGTGCCATCAGTGTCTCGCTAGGGGGAGCTGAAGCTTTCTTT.

The chain employs TRBV9 and TRBJ2-1, with D possibly TRBD2 on 5 matching bases. Germline CDR1 and CDR2: SGDLS and YYNGEE. The CDR3 has 14 residues. V was pared by 0 bases and J by 5 bases, with 9 bases between. The chain's CDR3 is CASSVAGTDNEQFF. The CDR3, as DNA: TGTGCCAGCAGCGTAGCGGGAACTGACAATGAGCAGTTCTTC.

In its sample, this clone was seen once. This chain uses TRBV10-1 with TRBJ2-2; D is unresolved. Germline-derived CDR1 and CDR2 are WNHNN and SYGVQD (reference sequence). The CDR3 is made up of 13 amino acids. With 5 bases removed from V and 7 bases from J, the gap between germline ends came to 11 bases. CDR3 DNA sequence: TGCGCCAGCAGTCGGATTCGCGGCGGGGAGCTGTTTTTT. Amino acid sequence: CASSRIRGGELFF.

J is TRBJ2-6 and V is TRBV2; D may be TRBD2 (5 bases). The CDR3 sequence is 16 residues long. CDR1 is SNHLY and CDR2 is FYNNEI in the germline V gene. V was pared by 0 bases and J by 1 base, with 7 bases between. The CDR3 DNA reads TGTGCCAGCAGTGAAGCGTCGGGGTCTGGGGCCAACGTCCTGACTTTC. Protein sequence: CASSEASGSGANVLTF.

V gene TRBV7-9 combines with J gene TRBJ2-3; 9 bases are shared with TRBD2. Trimming cost V 0 bases and J 15 bases; bases outside gene matches: 4. The length of the CDR3 is 12 residues. From germline, CDR1 is SEHNR and CDR2 FQNEAQ (reference sequence). CDR3 protein: CASSLASGRSYF. CDR3 DNA: TGTGCCAGCAGCTTAGCGAGCGGGAGGTCCTATTTT.

The chain combines TRBV6-6 with TRBJ2-7; D may be TRBD1 (5 bases). This CDR3 contains 13 residues. Germline lookup yields CDR1 MNHNY and CDR2 SVGAGI (reference sequence). V was cut by 6 bases and J by 2 bases, with 11 bases left in between. CDR3 amino acids: CASSLDSAYEQYF. CDR3 nucleotides: TGTGCCAGCAGCCTAGACAGCGCCTACGAGCAGTACTTC.

This clone was counted once. This chain joins TRBV10-1 and TRBJ1-3; D uncertain. Germline V lookup: CDR1 WNHNN, CDR2 SYGVQD (reference sequence). Trimming took off 0 bases at V and 0 bases at J, with 6 bases between the two ends. CDR3 length: 15 amino acids. The chain's CDR3 is CASSESSDSGNTIYF. The CDR3 DNA follows: TGCGCCAGCAGTGAGTCCAGTGACTCTGGAAACACCATATATTTT.